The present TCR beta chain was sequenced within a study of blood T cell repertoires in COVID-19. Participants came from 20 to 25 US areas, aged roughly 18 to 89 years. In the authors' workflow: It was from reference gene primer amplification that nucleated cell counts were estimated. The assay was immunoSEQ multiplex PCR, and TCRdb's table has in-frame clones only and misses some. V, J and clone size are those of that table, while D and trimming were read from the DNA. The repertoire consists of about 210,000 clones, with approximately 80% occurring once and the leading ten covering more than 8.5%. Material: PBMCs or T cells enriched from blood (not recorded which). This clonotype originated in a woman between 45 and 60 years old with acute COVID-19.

In DNA form, the CDR3 reads TGTGCCTGGAGTGCAATTCGGACAGGGGCGGGTTCACCCCTCCACTTT. It encodes CAWSAIRTGAGSPLHF. V gene TRBV30 combines with J gene TRBJ1-6; TRBD1 agrees at 9 bases. This CDR3 is 16 amino acids long. Germline lookup yields CDR1 GTSNPN and CDR2 SVGIG (reference sequence). Trimming at V came to 1 base and at J to 9 bases, leaving 10 bases not matched to a gene. Together with reference TRBV30 and TRBJ1-6, the CDR3 gives the full variable domain: SQTIHQWPATLVQPVGSPLSLECTVEGTSNPNLYWYRQAAGRGLQLLFYSVGIGQISSEVPQNLSASRPQDRQFILSSKKLLLSDSGFYLCAWSAIRTGAGSPLHFGNGTRLTVT.